These 24 T cell receptor beta chains were all obtained from the same sample, sequenced in a study of shared clonotypes between healthy human individuals. Using immunoSEQ multiplex PCR, the repertoire was profiled, and TCRdb retains in-frame clones only, with some absent. The sample yields more than 850,000 clones, approximately 80% seen once. Sequenced sample: memory CD4+ T cells from PBMCs. The subset: CD45RA-negative fraction. Source of these receptors: a man aged 18-30 years in good health. Some clones in this sample may be carry-over from other donors' samples.

Concerning this clone itself: Possible read error: a much larger clone is one base away. This rearrangement joins TRBV7-6 to TRBJ2-3; D remains unclear. The germline V gene has CDR1 SGHVS and CDR2 FNYEAQ. The V end was cut by 3 bases, the J end by 5 bases, with 3 bases between. The CDR3 covers 11 residues. CDR3 amino acids: CASSFGDTQYF. CDR3 DNA: TGTGCCAGCAGCTTCGGAGATACGCAGTATTTT.

V usage is TRBV15 and J usage is TRBJ2-1; 7 bases agree with TRBD1. Germline V lookup: CDR1 LNHNV, CDR2 YYDKDF (reference sequence). This CDR3 contains 16 residues. Trimming cost V 1 base and J 3 bases; bases outside gene matches: 6. CDR3 in amino acids: CATSRAGGQYYNEQFF. For the CDR3, the DNA is TGTGCCACCAGCAGAGCAGGGGGACAGTACTACAATGAGCAGTTCTTC.

V gene TRBV19 combines with J gene TRBJ2-7, with 9 bases that match TRBD1. The germline gives CDR1 LNHDA, CDR2 SQIVND (reference sequence). V trimming: 10 bases; J trimming: 2 bases; junction bases outside the gene matches: 12. The CDR3 has 15 amino acids. In DNA, the CDR3 is TGTGCCACCACCCCGGGACAGGGAATCACCTACGAGCAGTACTTC. It yields the protein CATTPGQGITYEQYF.

This chain connects TRBV25-1 to TRBJ2-7, with TRBD1 identical over 8 bases. The CDR3 has 16 residues. V lost 4 bases, J lost 3 bases, and 11 bases stayed unmatched. Germline values: CDR1 MGHDK, CDR2 SYGVNS. The CDR3 loop reads CASSASKGTGHYEQYF. CDR3 nucleotide sequence: TGTGCCAGCAGTGCTTCTAAGGGGACAGGACACTACGAGCAGTACTTC.

The rearrangement joins TRBV6-6 to TRBJ1-1, with a weak D call TRBD1 (5 bases). V was trimmed by 0 bases and J by 11 bases, leaving 13 bases between them. Per the germline V gene, CDR1 is MNHNY and CDR2 is SVGAGI (reference sequence). The CDR3 is made up of 13 amino acids. CDR3 region: CASSYSPGSGAFF. The CDR3 DNA sequence: TGTGCCAGCAGTTACTCGCCAGGGAGTGGTGCTTTCTTT.

The genes are TRBV20-1 and TRBJ2-7; D unresolved. This CDR3 has 11 residues. Trimming left V 3 bases short and J 5 bases short, with 8 bases between. Per germline, CDR1 DFQATT and CDR2 SNEGSKA (reference sequence). Written as DNA, the CDR3 is TGCAGTGCTAGCCCTATCCACGAGCAGTACTTC. It translates to CSASPIHEQYF.

This clone has a handful of counts. This chain joins TRBV25-1 and TRBJ1-2; D is undetermined. CDR1 and CDR2 (germline): MGHDK, SYGVNS. Trimming took off 6 bases at V and 7 bases at J, with 15 bases between the two ends. The CDR3 runs to 13 residues. The CDR3 loop reads CASRLGPGGGYTF. The CDR3 nucleotides read TGTGCCAGCAGACTAGGACCTGGTGGTGGCTACACCTTC.

The chain employs TRBV7-8 and TRBJ2-3, with TRBD1 identical over 9 bases. The CDR3 runs 14 residues. CDR1 and CDR2 (germline): SGHVS, FQNEAQ. The trim removed 5 bases at V and 6 bases at J, leaving 6 bases unmatched. Written as DNA, the CDR3 is TGTGCCAGCAGCGGACAGGGGCTCAAGGATACGCAGTATTTT. Translated, it gives CASSGQGLKDTQYF.

The chain has TRBV2 and TRBJ2-3; D is unclear. From germline, CDR1 is SNHLY and CDR2 FYNNEI. The ends were cut back, 8 bases at V and 7 bases at J, with 7 bases in the middle. The length of the CDR3 is 10 residues. CDR3 DNA: TGTGCCAGCCATTTGAATACGCAGTATTTT. Amino acids: CASHLNTQYF.

This clone was seen only a few times. V gene TRBV5-1 combines with J gene TRBJ2-3, with D perhaps TRBD2 (6 bases). Looked up from germline, CDR1 is SGHRS and CDR2 is YFSETQ. This CDR3 is built from 13 residues. The V end was cut by 5 bases, the J end by 5 bases, with 12 bases between. CDR3 sequence (DNA): TGCGCCAGCAGGGCGGGGCCCTTAGATACGCAGTATTTT. Protein product: CASRAGPLDTQYF.

J is TRBJ1-6 and V is TRBV2, with no clear D. Germline V gives CDR1 SNHLY, CDR2 FYNNEI. The CDR3 extends over 15 amino acids. Deletions cut 2 bases from V and 5 bases from J, with 10 bases between. In nucleotides, the CDR3 is TGTGCCAGCAGTGAATTGAGTACAGATAATTCACCCCTCCACTTT. The encoded protein is CASSELSTDNSPLHF.

V is TRBV9 and J is TRBJ2-3; D is unclear. The CDR3 sequence is 15 residues long. The germline V gene has CDR1 SGDLS and CDR2 YYNGEE. The ends were cut back, 0 bases at V and 2 bases at J, with 10 bases in the middle. The CDR3 loop reads CASSVVGFSTDTQYF. DNA for the CDR3: TGTGCCAGCAGCGTAGTGGGATTCTCCACAGATACGCAGTATTTT. Based on the CDR3 plus reference TRBV9 and TRBJ2-3, the full variable domain is DSGVTQTPKHLITATGQRVTLRCSPRSGDLSVYWYQQSLDQGLQFLIQYYNGEERAKGNILERFSAQQFPDLHSELNLSSLELGDSALYFCASSVVGFSTDTQYFGPGTRLTVL.

This chain links TRBV18 with TRBJ2-1; no clear D gene. In germline, CDR1 is KGHSH, CDR2 LQKENI. The CDR3 is 15 amino acids. Trimming removed 0 bases at V and 7 bases at J, with 13 bases between. CDR3 bases: TGTGCCAGCTCACCACCACATATATTCAGGAATGAGCAGTTCTTC. Translation gives CASSPPHIFRNEQFF.

The chain recombines TRBV19 with TRBJ1-2; D gene unclear. CDR3 size: 15 residues. V shed 0 bases and J shed 0 bases, with 8 bases lying between them. In germline, CDR1 is LNHDA, CDR2 SQIVND (reference sequence). CDR3: CASSIETGANYGYTF. The CDR3 DNA follows: TGTGCCAGTAGTATAGAGACGGGAGCTAACTATGGCTACACCTTC.

V usage is TRBV28 and J usage is TRBJ2-7; D is undetermined. In germline, CDR1 is MDHEN, CDR2 SYDVKM. Between the trimmed V and J ends, which lost 7 bases and 2 bases, there was a span of 12 bases. The CDR3 runs 13 residues. The CDR3 loop is CASTGAPTYEQYF. The CDR3 DNA reads as TGTGCCAGCACCGGAGCCCCAACCTACGAGCAGTACTTC.

This clone was detected a few times. The J gene is TRBJ2-1, the V gene TRBV7-3, with 11 bases identical to TRBD2. This CDR3 has 17 residues. Losses at the gene ends were 0 bases for V and 5 bases for J; bases not matched to a gene: 6. Germline CDR1 reads SGHTA; CDR2 reads FQGTGA. The CDR3 is CASSLTALAGGNNEQFF. In DNA, the CDR3 is TGTGCCAGCAGCTTAACGGCCCTAGCGGGGGGTAACAATGAGCAGTTCTTC.

This clone has just a few counts. The chain carries TRBV4-1 and TRBJ2-1; 13 positions agree with TRBD2. The germline gives CDR1 MGHRA, CDR2 YSYEKL. This CDR3 has 21 amino acids. Trimming at V came to 0 bases and at J to 6 bases, leaving 17 bases not matched to a gene. The CDR3 DNA is TGCGCCAGCAGCCAAGATTTGTTCCGCACTAGCGGGAGGGCCCGTTCCAATGAGCAGTTCTTC. Translation gives CASSQDLFRTSGRARSNEQFF.

The chain employs TRBV14 and TRBJ2-5; a possible D gene is TRBD1 (6 bases). The CDR3 loop spans 15 amino acids. Germline V CDR1 and CDR2: SGHDN, FVKESK. V lost 4 bases and J lost 4, with 16 bases in between. The CDR3 loop is CASSPLRGRGETQYF. The CDR3 DNA reads TGTGCCAGCAGCCCCCTCCGGGGCAGGGGAGAGACCCAGTACTTC. Using reference TRBV14 and TRBJ2-5 for the parts outside the CDR3, the full variable domain is EAGVTQFPSHSVIEKGQTVTLRCDPISGHDNLYWYRRVMGKEIKFLLHFVKESKQDESGMPNNRFLAERTGGTYSTLKVQPAELEDSGVYFCASSPLRGRGETQYFGPGTRLLVL.

This clone was observed a handful of times. The chain employs TRBV30 and TRBJ2-5, with unresolved D. CDR3 size: 13 residues. Trimming removed 0 bases from V and 7 bases from J, with 12 bases in between. CDR1 and CDR2 (germline): GTSNPN, SVGIG (reference sequence). CDR3 sequence reads: CAWSVLGPGTQYF. The CDR3 DNA sequence: TGTGCCTGGAGTGTACTCGGCCCGGGGACCCAGTACTTC.

The chain is built from TRBV20-1 and TRBJ2-4; D call uncertain. This CDR3 has 10 residues. Germline V CDR1 and CDR2: DFQATT, SNEGSKA (reference sequence). The germline V and J ends were trimmed by 8 bases and 0 bases, with 2 bases remaining between them. CDR3 in amino acids: CSLAKNIQYF. DNA of the CDR3: TGCAGTCTAGCCAAAAACATTCAGTACTTC.

This chain connects TRBV5-1 to TRBJ1-4; 8 bases map to TRBD1. This CDR3 has 16 residues. The trim removed 3 bases at V and 6 bases at J, leaving 10 bases unmatched. Germline lookup yields CDR1 SGHRS and CDR2 YFSETQ. CDR3 in amino acids: CASSSVQGEGDEKLFF. CDR3 nucleotides: TGCGCCAGCAGCTCTGTACAGGGGGAAGGCGATGAAAAACTGTTTTTT.

The genes are TRBV14 and TRBJ2-3, with TRBD1 matching over 10 bases. V was pared by 1 base and J by 4 bases, with 5 bases of the junction left unmatched. The CDR3 sequence is 16 residues long. Germline CDR1 is SGHDN and CDR2 is FVKESK. In DNA, the CDR3 is TGTGCCAGCAGCCAAGGAGGACAGGGGGGTGCAGATACGCAGTATTTT. It codes for CASSQGGQGGADTQYF. The full variable domain, with the rest looked up from reference TRBV14 and TRBJ2-3, is EAGVTQFPSHSVIEKGQTVTLRCDPISGHDNLYWYRRVMGKEIKFLLHFVKESKQDESGMPNNRFLAERTGGTYSTLKVQPAELEDSGVYFCASSQGGQGGADTQYFGPGTRLTVL.

V is TRBV7-2 and J is TRBJ2-7; 11 positions match TRBD2. The germline V gene has CDR1 SGHTA and CDR2 FQGNSA. There are 15 residues in the CDR3. Trimming cost V 3 bases and J 4 bases; bases outside gene matches: 5. The CDR3 reads CASSFSGLAVYEQYF. The CDR3 nucleotides read TGTGCCAGCAGCTTTTCGGGACTAGCGGTATACGAGCAGTACTTC. Based on the CDR3 plus reference TRBV7-2 and TRBJ2-7, the full variable domain is GAGVSQSPSNKVTEKGKDVELRCDPISGHTALYWYRQSLGQGLEFLIYFQGNSAPDKSGLPSDRFSAERTGGSVSTLTIQRTQQEDSAVYLCASSFSGLAVYEQYFGPGTRLTVT.

CDR3: CASSFGTDYTGELFF. In DNA form, the CDR3 reads TGTGCCAGCAGCTTCGGGACCGATTACACCGGGGAGCTGTTTTTT. V usage is TRBV7-8 and J usage is TRBJ2-2; D assignment may be TRBD1 or TRBD2 (5 bases each). Trimming stripped 3 bases from V and 3 bases from J, with 11 bases between. The CDR3 loop spans 15 amino acids. CDR1 is SGHVS and CDR2 is FQNEAQ in the germline V gene.